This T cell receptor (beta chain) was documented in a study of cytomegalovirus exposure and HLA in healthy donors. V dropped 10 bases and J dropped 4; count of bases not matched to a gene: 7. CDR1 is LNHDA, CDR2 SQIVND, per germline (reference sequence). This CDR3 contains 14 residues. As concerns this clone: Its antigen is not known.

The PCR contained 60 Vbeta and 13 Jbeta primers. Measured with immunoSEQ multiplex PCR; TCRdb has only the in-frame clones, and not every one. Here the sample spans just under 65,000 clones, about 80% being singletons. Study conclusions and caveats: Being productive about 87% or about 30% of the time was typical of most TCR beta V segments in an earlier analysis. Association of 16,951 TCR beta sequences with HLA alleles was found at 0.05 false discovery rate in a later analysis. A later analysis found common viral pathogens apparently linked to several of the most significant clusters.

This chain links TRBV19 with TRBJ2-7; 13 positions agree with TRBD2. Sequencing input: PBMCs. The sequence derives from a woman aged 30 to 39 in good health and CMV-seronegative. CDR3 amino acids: CATGGTSGIYEQYF. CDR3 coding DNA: TGTGCCACCGGCGGGACTAGCGGGATTTACGAGCAGTACTTC.